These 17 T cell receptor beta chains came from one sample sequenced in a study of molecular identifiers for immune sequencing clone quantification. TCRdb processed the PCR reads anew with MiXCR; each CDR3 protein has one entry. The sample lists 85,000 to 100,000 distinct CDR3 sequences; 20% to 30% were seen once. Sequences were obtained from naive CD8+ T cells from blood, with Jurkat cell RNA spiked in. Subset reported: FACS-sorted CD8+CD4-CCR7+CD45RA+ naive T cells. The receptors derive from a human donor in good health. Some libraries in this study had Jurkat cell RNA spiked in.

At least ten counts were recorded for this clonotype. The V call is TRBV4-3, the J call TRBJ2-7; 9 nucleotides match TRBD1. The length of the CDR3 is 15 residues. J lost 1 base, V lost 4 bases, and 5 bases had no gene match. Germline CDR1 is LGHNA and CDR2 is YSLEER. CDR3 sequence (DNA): TGCGCCAGCAGCCCGTCTGGGACAGGGTCCTACGAGCAGTACTTC. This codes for CASSPSGTGSYEQYF.

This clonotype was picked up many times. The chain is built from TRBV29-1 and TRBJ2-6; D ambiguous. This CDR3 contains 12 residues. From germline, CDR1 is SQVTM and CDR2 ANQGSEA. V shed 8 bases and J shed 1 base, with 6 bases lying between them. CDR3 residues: CSFLSGANVLTF. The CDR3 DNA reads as TGCAGCTTCCTTTCTGGGGCCAACGTCCTGACTTTC.

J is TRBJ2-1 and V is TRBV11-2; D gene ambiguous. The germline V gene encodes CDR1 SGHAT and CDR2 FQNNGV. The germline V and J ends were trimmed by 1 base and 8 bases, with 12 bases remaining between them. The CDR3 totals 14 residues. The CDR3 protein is CASSLGPFSDEQFF. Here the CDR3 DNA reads TGTGCCAGCAGCTTAGGCCCCTTCTCCGATGAGCAGTTCTTC. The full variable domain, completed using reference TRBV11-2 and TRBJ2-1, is EAGVAQSPRYKIIEKRQSVAFWCNPISGHATLYWYQQILGQGPKLLIQFQNNGVVDDSQLPKDRFSAERLKGVDSTLKIQPAKLEDSAVYLCASSLGPFSDEQFFGPGTRLTVL.

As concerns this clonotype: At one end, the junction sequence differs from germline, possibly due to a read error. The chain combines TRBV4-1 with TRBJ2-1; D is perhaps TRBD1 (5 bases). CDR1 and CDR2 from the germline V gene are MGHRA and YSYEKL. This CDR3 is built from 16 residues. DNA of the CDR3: TGCGCCAGCAGCCCCCTGACAGCCTCGGGCTACAATGCGCAGTTCTTC. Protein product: CASSPLTASGYNAQFF.

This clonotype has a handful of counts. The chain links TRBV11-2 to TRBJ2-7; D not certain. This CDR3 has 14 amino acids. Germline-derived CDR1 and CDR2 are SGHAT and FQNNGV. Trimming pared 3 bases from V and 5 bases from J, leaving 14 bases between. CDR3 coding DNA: TGTGCCAGCAGCTTTTATGGGTCTTGGGACGAGCAGTACTTC. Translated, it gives CASSFYGSWDEQYF.

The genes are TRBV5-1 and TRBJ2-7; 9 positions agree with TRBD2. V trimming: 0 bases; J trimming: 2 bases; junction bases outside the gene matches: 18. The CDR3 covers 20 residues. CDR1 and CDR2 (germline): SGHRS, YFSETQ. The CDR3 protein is CASSLAAVAGVDTPTYEQYF. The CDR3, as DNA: TGCGCCAGCAGCTTGGCCGCGGTAGCGGGAGTCGATACGCCGACCTACGAGCAGTACTTC.

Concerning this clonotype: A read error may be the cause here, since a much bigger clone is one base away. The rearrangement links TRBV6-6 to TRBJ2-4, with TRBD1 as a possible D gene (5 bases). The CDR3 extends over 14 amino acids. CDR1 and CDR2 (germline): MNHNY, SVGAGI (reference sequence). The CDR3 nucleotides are TGTGCCAGCAGTCGTGACAGTTATAAAAACACTCAGTACTTC. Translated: CASSRDSYKNTQYF.

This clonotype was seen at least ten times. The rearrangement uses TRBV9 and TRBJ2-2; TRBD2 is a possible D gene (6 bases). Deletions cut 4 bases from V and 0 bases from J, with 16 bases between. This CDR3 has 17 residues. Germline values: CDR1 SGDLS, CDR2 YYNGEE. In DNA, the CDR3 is TGTGCCAGCAGCCTTCCAAGGAGGGAGCCGAACACCGGGGAGCTGTTTTTT. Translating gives CASSLPRREPNTGELFF.

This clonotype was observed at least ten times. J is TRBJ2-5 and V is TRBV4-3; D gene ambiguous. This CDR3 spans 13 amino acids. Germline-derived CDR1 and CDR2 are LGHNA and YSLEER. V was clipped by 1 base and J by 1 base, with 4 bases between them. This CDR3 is CASSQVPQETQYF. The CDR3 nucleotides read TGCGCCAGCAGCCAAGTGCCCCAAGAGACCCAGTACTTC.

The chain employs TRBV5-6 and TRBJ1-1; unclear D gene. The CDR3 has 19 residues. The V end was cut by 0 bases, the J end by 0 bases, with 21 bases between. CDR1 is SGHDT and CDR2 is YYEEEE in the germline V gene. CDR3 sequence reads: CASSLEGLSAVPMNTEAFF. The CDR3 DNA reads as TGTGCCAGCAGCTTGGAAGGGTTATCGGCCGTGCCGATGAACACTGAAGCTTTCTTT.

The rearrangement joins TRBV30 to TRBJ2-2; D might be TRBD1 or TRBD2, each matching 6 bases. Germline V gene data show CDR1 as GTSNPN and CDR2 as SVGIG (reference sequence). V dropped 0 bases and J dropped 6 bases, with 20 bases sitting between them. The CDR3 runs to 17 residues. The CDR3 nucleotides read TGTGCCTGGAGTGTTCTTAGGGGGGAGCCACCTGCCGGGGAGCTGTTTTTT. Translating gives CAWSVLRGEPPAGELFF.

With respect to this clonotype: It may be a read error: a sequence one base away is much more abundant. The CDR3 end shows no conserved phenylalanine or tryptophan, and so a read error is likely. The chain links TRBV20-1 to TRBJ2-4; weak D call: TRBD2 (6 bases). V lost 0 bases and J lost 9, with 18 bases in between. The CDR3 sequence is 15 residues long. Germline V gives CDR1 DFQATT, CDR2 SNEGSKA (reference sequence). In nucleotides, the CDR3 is TGCAGTGCTAGAGATAATAGGGAGGTTTTGGGCATTCAGTACTCC. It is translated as CSARDNREVLGIQYS.

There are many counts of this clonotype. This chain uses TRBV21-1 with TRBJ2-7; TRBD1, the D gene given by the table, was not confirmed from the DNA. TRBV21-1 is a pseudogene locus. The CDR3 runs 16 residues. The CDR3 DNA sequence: TGTGCCAGCAGCAAAGTAGACCGACAGGCCAACTACGAGCAGTACTTC. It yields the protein CASSKVDRQANYEQYF.

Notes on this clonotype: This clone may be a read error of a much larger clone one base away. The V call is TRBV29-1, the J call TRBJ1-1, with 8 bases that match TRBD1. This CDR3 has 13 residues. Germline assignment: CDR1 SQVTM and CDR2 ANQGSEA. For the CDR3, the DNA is TGCAGCGCCTTACTACAGGGGGACACTGAAGCTTCCTTT. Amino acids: CSALLQGDTEASF.

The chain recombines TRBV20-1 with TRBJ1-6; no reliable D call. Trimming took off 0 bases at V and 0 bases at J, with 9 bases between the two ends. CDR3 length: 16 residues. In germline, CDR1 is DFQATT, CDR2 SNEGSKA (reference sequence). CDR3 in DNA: TGCAGTGCTAGAGATCCCGAGAGCTCCTATAATTCACCCCTCCACTTT. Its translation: CSARDPESSYNSPLHF.

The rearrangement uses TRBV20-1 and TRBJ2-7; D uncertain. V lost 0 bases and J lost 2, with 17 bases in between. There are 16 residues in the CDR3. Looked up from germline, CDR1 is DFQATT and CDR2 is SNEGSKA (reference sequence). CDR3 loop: CSARDPADTVPYEQYF. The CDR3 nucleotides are TGCAGTGCTAGAGATCCAGCCGATACGGTACCCTACGAGCAGTACTTC.

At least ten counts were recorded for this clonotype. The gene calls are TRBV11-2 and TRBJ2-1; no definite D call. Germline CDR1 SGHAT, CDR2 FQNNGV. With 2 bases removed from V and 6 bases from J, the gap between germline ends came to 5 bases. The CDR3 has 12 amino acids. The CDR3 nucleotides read TGTGCCAGCAGCTTATGGGCCAATGAGCAGTTCTTC. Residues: CASSLWANEQFF.